This T cell receptor beta chain was sequenced in a study of T cells in Graves' hyperthyroidism and ophthalmopathy. This clonotype came up many times. Its antigen is unknown. The study based diagnoses on clinical symptoms, serum thyroxine and TRAb, thyroid ultrasound and orbital computed tomography. RNA transcripts provided the source from which TCR beta CDR3 regions were amplified. With the HTBI primer set, the TCR CDR3 went through a first round of RT-PCR. TCRdb used MiXCR to reprocess the multiplex PCR reads, holding one entry per CDR3 protein. The sample has 500,000 to 600,000 distinct CDR3 sequences; about 45% are singletons. The CDR3 contains 15 residues. Germline V gene data show CDR1 as WSHSY and CDR2 as SAAADI. Trimming left V 3 bases short and J 0 bases short, with 9 bases between. Study-level findings and limits: Blood samples included most of the expanded thyroid clonotypes exceeding 0.001.

This sequence was found in an adult woman with Graves' disease, either hyperthyroidism or ophthalmopathy (not recorded which). The chain couples TRBV10-2 to TRBJ1-5, with unresolved D. The sample taken for sequencing was peripheral blood or thyroid tissue (not recorded which). CDR3 loop: CASSETVYSNQPQHF. CDR3 bases: TGCGCCAGCAGTGAAACCGTCTATAGCAATCAGCCCCAGCATTTT.